The entry that follows covers one T cell receptor beta chain sequence. Its antigen is unidentified. These data are taken from a study of regulatory T cells in long-lasting Graves disease. V gave up 5 bases and J gave up 0 bases, with 12 bases separating them. The CDR3 is 15 amino acids. Per the germline V gene, CDR1 is MDHEN and CDR2 is SYDVKM. Specified time point: persistent/refractory GD, antithyroid drugs over 5 years with positive TRAb. The TCR library was made from RNA extracted from PBMCs. Study-wide results and caveats: Persistent-disease Graves' patients showed less TCR diversity than new cases. Accuracy could have been hurt by small sample size.

Through Arm-PCR of CDR3 regions and iRepertoire HTBI primers, TCR beta libraries were built. TCRdb re-analysed the multiplex PCR reads in MiXCR, keeping a single row per CDR3 protein. The data contain around 400,000 distinct CDR3 sequences, 20% to 30% of them singletons. Source: peripheral blood mononuclear cells (PBMCs), taken when the disease was refractory, from a patient treated with antithyroid drugs. The chain has TRBV28 and TRBJ2-3, with D perhaps matching TRBD1 (6 bases). This receptor was obtained from a female donor with Graves disease. The CDR3 DNA sequence: TGTGCCAGCAGTACCTGGGACAAAAGCACAGATACGCAGTATTTT. It is translated as CASSTWDKSTDTQYF.